The 12 T cell receptor beta chains listed next were all sequenced from one sample in a study of cytomegalovirus exposure and HLA in healthy donors. Produced via immunoSEQ multiplex PCR; TCRdb's table is partial and in-frame only. The sample has 75,000 to 95,000 clones, 96% seen once. Sequenced input: PBMCs. These receptors originate from a man aged 18 to 35 in good health and CMV-seronegative.

This chain uses TRBV7-9 with TRBJ2-5, with a possible D match to TRBD2 (6 bases). Germline CDR1 SEHNR, CDR2 FQNEAQ (reference sequence). The CDR3 runs 15 residues. Trimming removed 5 bases at V and 3 bases at J, with 16 bases between. CDR3: CASSPPTSSKETQYF. CDR3 sequence (DNA): TGTGCCAGCAGCCCCCCCACTAGCAGCAAAGAGACCCAGTACTTC.

This chain uses TRBV11-2 with TRBJ2-7; 11 nucleotides match TRBD2. Germline V lookup: CDR1 SGHAT, CDR2 FQNNGV. V was pared by 5 bases and J by 4 bases, with 4 bases of the junction left unmatched. The CDR3 consists of 14 residues. This CDR3 is CASSRTSGGYEQYF. The CDR3 nucleotides are TGTGCCAGCAGCCGAACTAGCGGGGGATACGAGCAGTACTTC. Complete variable domain (other parts from reference TRBV11-2 and TRBJ2-7): EAGVAQSPRYKIIEKRQSVAFWCNPISGHATLYWYQQILGQGPKLLIQFQNNGVVDDSQLPKDRFSAERLKGVDSTLKIQPAKLEDSAVYLCASSRTSGGYEQYFGPGTRLTVT.

The chain links TRBV9 to TRBJ2-1; TRBD1 agrees at 9 bases. J gave up 8 bases and V 0 bases, and 6 bases lay outside the gene matches. CDR3 length equals 15 residues. CDR1 and CDR2 from the germline V gene are SGDLS and YYNGEE. This CDR3 is CASSVVGTGLDEQFF. CDR3 bases: TGTGCCAGCAGCGTAGTCGGGACAGGGTTGGATGAGCAGTTCTTC. Filled out from reference TRBV9 and TRBJ2-1, the complete variable domain reads DSGVTQTPKHLITATGQRVTLRCSPRSGDLSVYWYQQSLDQGLQFLIQYYNGEERAKGNILERFSAQQFPDLHSELNLSSLELGDSALYFCASSVVGTGLDEQFFGPGTRLTVL.

This chain connects TRBV7-2 to TRBJ2-2; TRBD1 aligns across 7 bases. Germline CDR1 and CDR2: SGHTA and FQGNSA. Germline trimming cut 5 bases from V and 5 bases from J; bases unmatched to any gene: 17. The CDR3 totals 18 residues. In nucleotides, the CDR3 is TGTGCCAGCAGCCCAGTCTTTAGGGGGCGGTTTATAACCGGGGAGCTGTTTTTT. Translation gives CASSPVFRGRFITGELFF.

This rearrangement joins TRBV2 to TRBJ2-6; D not resolved. Trimming cost V 9 bases and J 4 bases, with 19 bases left between them. The germline CDR1 and CDR2 sequences are SNHLY and FYNNEI. The CDR3 has 16 residues. CDR3 sequence reads: CARESSRSSGANVLTF. CDR3 nucleotides: TGTGCCAGAGAAAGTAGCCGCTCCTCCGGGGCCAACGTCCTGACTTTC. The complete variable domain, with remaining parts taken from reference TRBV2 and TRBJ2-6, reads EPEVTQTPSHQVTQMGQEVILRCVPISNHLYFYWYRQILGQKVEFLVSFYNNEISEKSEIFDDQFSVERPDGSNFTLKIRSTKLEDSAMYFCARESSRSSGANVLTFGAGSRLTVL.

The chain uses TRBV7-2 and TRBJ1-2; 9 bases align to TRBD1. The V gene end was trimmed by 8 bases and the J gene end by 2 bases; junction bases not matched to a gene: 12. CDR1 SGHTA and CDR2 FQGNSA come from the germline V gene. The CDR3 is 16 amino acids. CDR3 in DNA: TGTGCCAGCCTGCACACAGGGGGCTCGTTAAACTATGGCTACACCTTC. Its protein product is CASLHTGGSLNYGYTF.

This clone came up many times. This CDR3 reads CASSRPPGQGSSTF. As DNA, the CDR3 is TGTGCCAGCAGCCGACCCCCGGGACAGGGGTCGAGTACCTTC. The rearrangement links TRBV5-4 to TRBJ1-2; 10 bases align to TRBD1. The CDR3 spans 14 residues. J was trimmed by 14 bases and V by 4 bases; bases with no gene match: 14. Germline V lookup: CDR1 SGHNT, CDR2 YYREEE (reference sequence).

The genes are TRBV18 and TRBJ1-1, with D unresolved. Germline assignment: CDR1 KGHSH and CDR2 LQKENI. V lost 3 bases, J lost 2 bases, and 7 bases lay in between. The CDR3 runs 13 residues. Here the CDR3 DNA reads TGTGCCAGCTCACCCTCAGGAAACACTGAAGCTTTCTTT. This codes for CASSPSGNTEAFF. Complete variable domain (other parts from reference TRBV18 and TRBJ1-1): NAGVMQNPRHLVRRRGQEARLRCSPMKGHSHVYWYRQLPEEGLKFMVYLQKENIIDESGMPKERFSAEFPKEGPSILRIQQVVRGDSAAYFCASSPSGNTEAFFGQGTRLTVV.

The chain is built from TRBV2 and TRBJ2-3, with a weak D call TRBD1 (6 bases). The length of the CDR3 is 14 residues. The germline gives CDR1 SNHLY, CDR2 FYNNEI. V lost 6 bases to trimming and J lost 5 bases, with 15 bases between them. CDR3 sequence reads: CASSVDRFVDTQYF. DNA for the CDR3: TGTGCCAGCAGCGTCGACAGGTTCGTAGATACGCAGTATTTT.

The rearrangement links TRBV29-1 to TRBJ1-1, with 7 nucleotides matching TRBD1. The CDR3 runs 12 residues. Trimming at V came to 7 bases and at J to 6 bases, leaving 8 bases not matched to a gene. CDR1 SQVTM and CDR2 ANQGSEA come from the germline V gene. The CDR3 region is CSGQGWVAEAFF. CDR3 in DNA: TGCAGCGGACAGGGATGGGTAGCTGAAGCTTTCTTT.

V and J are TRBV19 and TRBJ2-1, with TRBD2 matching 7 bases. Germline V gene lookup returns CDR1 LNHDA and CDR2 SQIVND (reference sequence). Trimming removed 3 bases from V and 6 bases from J; junction bases left unmatched: 5. The CDR3 is made up of 14 amino acids. DNA for the CDR3: TGTGCCAGTAGTATTGGCAGGGAGGGCAATGAGCAGTTCTTC. Amino acids: CASSIGREGNEQFF.

The V gene is TRBV29-1, the J gene TRBJ2-3; no definite D call. With 3 bases removed from V and 0 bases from J, the gap between germline ends came to 10 bases. Germline CDR1 reads SQVTM; CDR2 reads ANQGSEA. The CDR3 has 14 amino acids. The CDR3 DNA is TGCAGCGTTGAGGGCAGTGAAAGCACAGATACGCAGTATTTT. It encodes CSVEGSESTDTQYF.